A selection of T cell receptor beta chains follows, all from one sample in a study of cytomegalovirus exposure and HLA in healthy donors. Data came from immunoSEQ multiplex PCR; TCRdb stores just in-frame clones and leaves some out. Altogether approximately 170,000 clones are present, approximately 84% being singletons, with the ten largest covering approximately 1.2%. Sequencing input: PBMCs. These receptors were obtained from a man aged 50 to 60 in good health and CMV-seropositive. The CDR3 runs from the conserved cysteine through the conserved F or W.

j_call v_call cdr3_aa
TRBJ1-1 TRBV10-2 CASSESSTGPGEAFF
TRBJ2-7 TRBV29-1 CSVATRIRGFYEQYF
TRBJ2-5 TRBV7-2 CASSWDRGETQYF
TRBJ2-7 TRBV6-6 CASSYGGARYEQYF
TRBJ1-1 TRBV11-3 CASSSQMNTEAFF
TRBJ2-2 TRBV5-1 CASSGRGGTGELFF
TRBJ2-6 TRBV27 CASSLRTGTHSGANVLTF
TRBJ1-1 TRBV7-2 CASSRTGGGTEAFF
TRBJ1-6 TRBV7-8 CASSGGGVLHF
TRBJ2-5 TRBV30 CAWMDSLKETQYF
TRBJ2-7 TRBV4-1 CASSQETGWNEQYF
TRBJ1-6 TRBV11-2 CASSFAPGSPLHF
TRBJ2-7 TRBV9 CASSVEAGIANEQYF
TRBJ2-2 TRBV4-1 CASSRRVIGNTGELFF
TRBJ2-1 TRBV6-1 CASSDMRGILYNEQFF
TRBJ1-1 TRBV5-1 CASSPEGFMNTEAFF
TRBJ2-6 TRBV2 CASRLMALGANVLTF
TRBJ1-5 TRBV28 CASSSQPQHF
TRBJ2-7 TRBV5-1 CASSLDPTYEQYF
TRBJ2-7 TRBV14 CASSQGVLAGGPGTYEQYF
TRBJ2-5 TRBV11-1 CASSPRQGQETQYF
TRBJ1-1 TRBV10-1 CASSPSGGSEAFF
TRBJ2-1 TRBV28 CASSLTASGYNEQFF
TRBJ1-5 TRBV19 CASSINWAGANQPQHF
TRBJ1-6 TRBV5-4 CASSVDRSNSPLHF